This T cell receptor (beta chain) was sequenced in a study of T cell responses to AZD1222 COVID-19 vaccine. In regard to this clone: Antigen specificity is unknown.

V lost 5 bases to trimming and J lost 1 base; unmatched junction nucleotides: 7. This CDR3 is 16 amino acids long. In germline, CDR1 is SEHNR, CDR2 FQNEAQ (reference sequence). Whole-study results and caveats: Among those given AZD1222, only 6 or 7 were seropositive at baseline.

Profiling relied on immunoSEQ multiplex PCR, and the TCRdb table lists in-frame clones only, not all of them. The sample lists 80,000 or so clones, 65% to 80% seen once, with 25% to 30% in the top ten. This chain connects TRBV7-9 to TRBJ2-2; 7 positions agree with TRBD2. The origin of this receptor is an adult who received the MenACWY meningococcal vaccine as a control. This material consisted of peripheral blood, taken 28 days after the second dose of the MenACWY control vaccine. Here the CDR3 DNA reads TGTGCCAGCAGCCCCGGGGGAGGGATGAACACCGGGGAGCTGTTTTTT. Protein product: CASSPGGGMNTGELFF.